The 32 T cell receptor beta chains listed next were all sequenced from one sample in a study of prognosis after radiotherapy for stage I lung cancer. Two rounds of multiplex PCR amplified TCR beta CDR3 from genomic DNA. First-round PCR used primers specific to each TRBV and TRBJ gene. TCRdb redid the calling of the multiplex PCR reads with MiXCR, one entry per CDR3 protein. This table has fewer than 40,000 distinct CDR3 sequences, around 48% appearing once. The sequencing used PBMCs, collected before or after stereotactic body radiation therapy (not recorded which). These receptors were taken from a donor at least 50 years old with non-small cell lung cancer.

This clonotype was counted at least ten times. This chain joins TRBV7-2 and TRBJ1-2, with 8 bases lining up with TRBD1. Germline V CDR1 and CDR2: SGHTA, FQGNSA. CDR3 length: 15 amino acids. V shed 5 bases and J 3 bases; nucleotides not matched to a gene: 8. The CDR3 spells CASSGSGGQYYGYTF. The CDR3 DNA reads as TGTGCCAGCAGCGGTTCAGGGGGCCAGTACTATGGCTACACCTTC.

This clonotype is termed medium-sized. The genes are TRBV5-1 and TRBJ1-2; D is undetermined. V lost 1 base and J lost 10, with 17 bases in between. Germline CDR1 and CDR2: SGHRS and YFSETQ. The CDR3 is 14 residues long. The CDR3 DNA follows: TGCGCCAGCAGCTTGAGAGTCGAGTTACCAAACTACACCTTC. Translated, it gives CASSLRVELPNYTF.

Turning to this clonotype: The junction and the germline gene differ at one end; a read error may be behind it. The chain links TRBV7-8 to TRBJ2-7, with TRBD1 as a possible D gene (6 bases). CDR3 length equals 15 residues. Germline CDR1 reads SGHVS; CDR2 reads FQNEAQ. The CDR3 protein is CASSLVYGGGYDQYF. The CDR3 bases are TGTGCCAGCAGCTTAGTGTATGGGGGCGGCTACGATCAGTACTTC.

With regard to this clonotype: This may come from a read error, since a much larger clone is one base off. The gene calls are TRBV18 and TRBJ1-1; the D gene is possibly TRBD1 (6 bases). Germline assignment: CDR1 KGHSH and CDR2 LQKENI. The CDR3 sequence is 16 residues long. Here the CDR3 DNA reads TGTGCCAACTCACCATCGCATACAGGGCTGAACACTGAAGCTTTCTTT. Protein: CANSPSHTGLNTEAFF.

This clonotype was counted many times. Germline is not matched at one junction end, which may reflect a read error. V is TRBV7-7 and J is TRBJ1-1, with D unresolved. The length of the CDR3 is 13 residues. Germline values: CDR1 SSHAT, CDR2 FNYEAQ (reference sequence). The CDR3 DNA sequence: TGTGCTAGCAGCTTAGAACCGAACACTGAAGCTTTCTTT. Translation gives CASSLEPNTEAFF.

J is TRBJ1-2 and V is TRBV12-3 or TRBV12-4; the D gene is possibly TRBD1 (6 bases). The CDR3 spans 12 residues. Trimming shortened V by 5 bases and J by 3 bases, and 7 bases separated the two germline ends. CDR3 loop: CASSPGDYGYTF. In nucleotides, the CDR3 is TGTGCCAGCAGTCCAGGGGACTATGGCTACACCTTC.

About this clonotype: One end of the junction is discordant with germline, which a read error may explain. The CDR3 DNA reads as TGTGTCAGCAGTGACCCCCGGGACACGCGTGAGCAGTACTTC. It specifies CVSSDPRDTREQYF. The chain recombines TRBV25-1 with TRBJ2-7; D possibly corresponds to TRBD1 (6 bases). This CDR3 contains 14 residues. CDR1 MGHDK and CDR2 SYGVNS come from the germline V gene.

V gene TRBV2 combines with J gene TRBJ1-1; the D is unclear. The germline V gene has CDR1 SNHLY and CDR2 FYNNEI. V lost 4 bases and J lost 1, with 7 bases in between. The CDR3 is made up of 13 amino acids. Here the CDR3 reads CASSVGENTEAFF. The CDR3 DNA reads TGTGCCAGCAGTGTAGGTGAGAACACTGAAGCTTTCTTT.

To note about this clonotype: This may come from a read error, since a much larger clone is one base off. V and J are TRBV6-2 or TRBV6-3 and TRBJ1-4; perhaps TRBD1 as D (6 bases). The CDR3 is made up of 18 amino acids. V shed 6 bases and J shed 8 bases, with 28 bases lying between them. Germline lookup yields CDR1 MNHEY and CDR2 SVGEGT. This CDR3 reads CASRGRVFAGTTKEKLFF. The CDR3 nucleotides are TGTGCCAGCAGAGGCCGGGTGTTTGCGGGGACAACCAAGGAAAAACTGTTTTTT.

V gene TRBV6-1 combines with J gene TRBJ2-7; possibly TRBD1 for D (6 bases). Trimming cost V 5 bases and J 2 bases, with 13 bases left between them. Germline loops: CDR1 MNHNS, CDR2 SASEGT. The CDR3 loop spans 14 amino acids. Written as DNA, the CDR3 is TGTGCCAGCAGTATACAGACAGGACCCTACGAGCAGTACTTC. The encoded protein is CASSIQTGPYEQYF.

This clonotype was counted at least ten times. The gene calls are TRBV3-1 and TRBJ1-1; 8 bases align to TRBD1. There are 16 residues in the CDR3. Germline V gene data show CDR1 as LGHDT and CDR2 as YNNKEL (reference sequence). Unmatched junction bases numbered 9, after V lost 1 base and J lost 5 bases. This CDR3 reads CASSQGGQGALTEAFF. The CDR3 DNA is TGTGCCAGCAGCCAAGGGGGTCAGGGGGCGCTGACTGAAGCTTTCTTT.

The chain links TRBV20-1 to TRBJ1-5, with a possible D match to TRBD1 (5 bases). This CDR3 region has 13 residues. The germline V and J ends were trimmed by 5 bases and 2 bases, with 10 bases remaining between them. In germline, CDR1 is DFQATT, CDR2 SNEGSKA (reference sequence). CDR3 coding DNA: TGCAGTGCTGGGGGGAAGGGCAATCAGCCCCAGCATTTT. It codes for CSAGGKGNQPQHF.

This clonotype was picked up many times. The chain combines TRBV20-1 with TRBJ1-4, with 7 bases fitting TRBD1. Germline CDR1 DFQATT, CDR2 SNEGSKA (reference sequence). CDR3 length equals 14 residues. With 2 bases clipped from V and 3 bases from J, the junction kept 3 bases outside the gene matches. The CDR3 bases are TGCAGTGCTAGATTACAGGGGCCTAATGAAAAACTGTTTTTT. It encodes CSARLQGPNEKLFF.

The sample holds one count of this clonotype. The chain uses TRBV5-1 and TRBJ2-5, with D tentatively TRBD2 (7 bases). Germline CDR1 SGHRS, CDR2 YFSETQ. The CDR3 spans 15 residues. Deletions cut 4 bases from V and 2 bases from J, with 15 bases between. CDR3 DNA sequence: TGCGCCAGCAGCCCCTTACAGGGAGGGCAAGAGACCCAGTACTTC. This encodes CASSPLQGGQETQYF.

As concerns this clonotype: Germline is not matched at one junction end, which may reflect a read error. Here the CDR3 reads CASSDGDRGQNQPQHF. For the CDR3, the DNA is TGTGCCAGCAGTGACGGGGACAGGGGGCAAAATCAGCCACAGCATTTT. The chain is built from TRBV6-1 and TRBJ1-5; TRBD1 matches at 12 bases. Germline V lookup: CDR1 MNHNS, CDR2 SASEGT. The CDR3 covers 16 residues.

CDR3 sequence (DNA): TGCGCCAGCAGCTTGCGCGGGAGTAGTGATGAGCAGTTCTTC. This translates into CASSLRGSSDEQFF. This chain uses TRBV5-1 with TRBJ2-1, with 7 bases that match TRBD2. Trimming at V came to 1 base and at J to 8 bases, leaving 6 bases not matched to a gene. The CDR3 contains 14 residues. Germline loops: CDR1 SGHRS, CDR2 YFSETQ.

A note on this clonotype: The germline gene is not matched at one end of the junction; a read error may be the cause. This chain links TRBV12-3 or TRBV12-4 with TRBJ2-1, with a possible D match to TRBD2 (6 bases). The CDR3 has 13 amino acids. The CDR3 region has the DNA TGTGCCATCAGTCGGGGACTGACCGATGAGCAGTTCTTC. Translating it yields CAISRGLTDEQFF.

The rearrangement links TRBV24-1 to TRBJ2-1, with no clear D. In germline, CDR1 is KGHDR, CDR2 SFDVKD. This CDR3 region has 17 residues. V shed 7 bases and J shed 6 bases, with 24 bases lying between them. As DNA, the CDR3 is TGTGCCACCAGCCTTGGGTGCGCGCCAGCGCCTGTCAATGAGCAGTTCTTC. Translation: CATSLGCAPAPVNEQFF.

J is TRBJ2-1 and V is TRBV20-1, with 8 bases matching TRBD2. The ends lost 3 bases at V and 7 bases at J; junction bases unmatched: 17. The CDR3 has 17 amino acids. Germline assignment: CDR1 DFQATT and CDR2 SNEGSKA (reference sequence). The DNA of the CDR3 is TGCAGTGCTAGTTCACTAGCGGTCCCACAGGCATATAATGAGCAGTTCTTC. Translating gives CSASSLAVPQAYNEQFF.

This clonotype is medium-sized (0.01 to 0.1%) within its sample. This rearrangement joins TRBV27 to TRBJ2-1; 7 nucleotides agree with TRBD1. Germline loops: CDR1 MNHEY, CDR2 SMNVEV (reference sequence). The CDR3 covers 13 residues. Trimming took 0 bases from V and 7 from J; bases not matched to a gene: 0. The CDR3 reads CASSLSTGNEQFF. Written as DNA, the CDR3 is TGTGCCAGCAGTTTATCGACAGGGAATGAGCAGTTCTTC.

This CDR3 is CASSLSQGSHEQYF. In nucleotides, the CDR3 is TGCGCCAGCAGTCTGTCACAGGGGAGCCACGAGCAGTACTTC. The chain uses TRBV5-1 and TRBJ2-7; TRBD1 matches 7 bases. CDR1 SGHRS and CDR2 YFSETQ come from the germline V gene. The V and J ends lost 5 bases and 5 bases, in that order; junction bases with no gene match: 10. The CDR3 is 14 residues long. Complete variable domain (other parts from reference TRBV5-1 and TRBJ2-7): KAGVTQTPRYLIKTRGQQVTLSCSPISGHRSVSWYQQTPGQGLQFLFEYFSETQRNKGNFPGRFSGRQFSNSRSEMNVSTLELGDSALYLCASSLSQGSHEQYFGPGTRLTVT.

To note about this clonotype: This may stem from a read error, because a much larger clone lies one nucleotide away. This rearrangement joins TRBV10-3 to TRBJ2-5; the D is unclear. Trimming stripped 10 bases from V and 2 bases from J, with 20 bases between. The CDR3 totals 15 residues. Germline V CDR1 and CDR2: ENHRY, SYGVKD. CDR3 loop: CATLYGYSRQETQYF. Written as DNA, the CDR3 is TGTGCCACATTATACGGCTACAGCCGACAAGAGACCCAGTACTTC.

V gene TRBV27 combines with J gene TRBJ2-7; TRBD1 might be the D (6 bases). The CDR3 is made up of 15 amino acids. The germline V gene encodes CDR1 MNHEY and CDR2 SMNVEV (reference sequence). Trimming left V 4 bases short and J 1 base short, with 14 bases between. The CDR3 DNA reads as TGTGCCAGCAGTTCTAACAGGGACGAGTCCTACGAGCAGTACTTC. Translated: CASSSNRDESYEQYF.

The sample holds a few counts of this clonotype. This clone may be a read error of a much larger clone one base away. The rearrangement uses TRBV2 and TRBJ1-1, with 7 bases lining up with TRBD1. The V and J ends lost 6 bases and 0 bases, in that order; junction bases with no gene match: 13. Germline loops: CDR1 SNHLY, CDR2 FYNNEI. There are 17 residues in the CDR3. Here the CDR3 reads CASRPVGGTAMNTEAFF. CDR3 DNA: TGTGCCAGCAGACCAGTTGGGGGGACAGCGATGAACACTGAAGCTTTCTTT.

This clonotype was seen repeatedly, ten times or more. V and J are TRBV11-1 and TRBJ2-6, with 10 bases aligning to TRBD1. Germline V gene lookup returns CDR1 SGHAT and CDR2 FQDESV (reference sequence). This CDR3 is 19 amino acids long. V lost 3 bases and J lost 2; bases outside the gene matches: 10. The CDR3 is CASSLVRTGGATGANVLTF. CDR3 DNA sequence: TGTGCCAGCAGCTTGGTCCGGACAGGGGGGGCGACTGGGGCCAACGTCCTGACTTTC.

The table lists this clonotype with many counts. V and J are TRBV29-1 and TRBJ2-3; D may be TRBD2 (6 bases). CDR1 and CDR2 from the germline V gene are SQVTM and ANQGSEA. There are 15 residues in the CDR3. Trimming shortened V by 1 base and J by 1 base, and 12 bases separated the two germline ends. The CDR3 region has the DNA TGCAGCGTTGAAGGCCTGTCGGGAGGCACAGATACGCAGTATTTT. The encoded protein is CSVEGLSGGTDTQYF.

Regarding this clonotype: A read error is possible here, since a much larger clone lies one base away. V and J are TRBV7-9 and TRBJ2-4; 8 bases line up with TRBD2. There are 19 residues in the CDR3. Germline V gene lookup returns CDR1 SEHNR and CDR2 FQNEAQ (reference sequence). V lost 1 base, J lost 1 base, and 12 bases stayed unmatched. CDR3 protein: CASSLGGIAGWGAKNIQYF. The CDR3 DNA reads as TGTGCCAGCAGCTTAGGGGGAATAGCGGGATGGGGTGCCAAAAACATTCAGTACTTC. The variable domain in full, completed from reference TRBV7-9 and TRBJ2-4, reads DTGVSQNPRHKITKRGQNVTFRCDPISEHNRLYWYRQTLGQGPEFLTYFQNEAQLEKSRLLSDRFSAERPKGSFSTLEIQRTEQGDSAMYLCASSLGGIAGWGAKNIQYFGAGTRLSVL.

Concerning this clonotype: A read error may produce the germline difference seen at one junction end. V usage is TRBV2 and J usage is TRBJ1-2; no clear D. Germline V CDR1 and CDR2: SNHLY, FYNNEI. The length of the CDR3 is 13 residues. The CDR3 loop is CVSAEGANYGYTF. CDR3 DNA sequence: TGTGTCAGCGCTGAAGGCGCCAACTATGGCTACACCTTC.

In its sample, this clonotype was seen once. A far larger clone is one base from this, pointing to a likely read error. This chain uses TRBV7-9 with TRBJ2-3, with 9 positions matching TRBD2. Germline trimming cut 5 bases from V and 8 bases from J; bases unmatched to any gene: 11. This CDR3 region has 15 residues. Germline values: CDR1 SEHNR, CDR2 FQNEAQ (reference sequence). For the CDR3, the DNA is TGTGCCAGCAGCCCGGGGACTAGCTGGCGCGGTACGCAGTATTTT. It codes for CASSPGTSWRGTQYF.

This clonotype was seen ten or more times. The chain employs TRBV5-5 and TRBJ2-3; D gene unclear. Germline V gene sequence: CDR1 SGHKS, CDR2 YYEKEE (reference sequence). V was shortened by 2 bases and J by 1 base, with 5 bases between the two germline ends. CDR3 size: 13 residues. The CDR3 reads CASSLEGTDTQYF. CDR3 in DNA: TGTGCCAGCAGCTTAGAGGGCACAGATACGCAGTATTTT.

Many counts were recorded for this clonotype. The chain uses TRBV3-1 and TRBJ2-2; D gene unclear. Looked up from germline, CDR1 is LGHDT and CDR2 is YNNKEL (reference sequence). Trimming cost V 7 bases and J 6 bases, with 12 bases left between them. CDR3 length: 13 amino acids. CDR3 DNA: TGTGCCAGCAAGTTTACCGGTTCCGGGGAGCTGTTTTTT. This translates into CASKFTGSGELFF.

About this clonotype: A junction end diverges from the germline sequence, so it may reflect a read error. The V call is TRBV7-2, the J call TRBJ2-2; D gene ambiguous. The CDR3 covers 15 residues. Per the germline V gene, CDR1 is SGHTA and CDR2 is FQGNSA. The CDR3 reads CASILLMAADGELFF. The CDR3 DNA reads TGTGCCAGCATCTTATTGATGGCGGCGGACGGGGAGCTGTTTTTT.